This TCR beta chain comes out of a study of cytomegalovirus exposure and HLA in healthy donors. The PCR made use of 60 Vbeta and 13 Jbeta primers. TCRdb's table, derived via immunoSEQ multiplex PCR, lists solely in-frame clones and lacks some. The sample lists more than 100,000 clones, more than 75% occurring once. This clone was recorded only once. The antigen is not known. Study-wide points: Sequencing probably produced one cluster of sequence variants that were highly shared. Whilst most TCR sequences proved rare, a subset of public TCRs occurred across many donors. No immune exposure information besides CMV serostatus was available. The study designated 164 TCR beta chains cytomegalovirus-associated.

Germline lookup yields CDR1 SGHDN and CDR2 FVKESK. The CDR3 has 17 residues. V dropped 0 bases and J dropped 3; count of bases not matched to a gene: 9. The sequenced sample was PBMCs. The chain joins TRBV14 to TRBJ2-7; the match to TRBD1 covers 9 bases. This sequence originates from a woman between 45 and 60 years old in good health and CMV-seropositive. This CDR3 reads CASSQDPRDRAIYEQYF. The CDR3 nucleotides are TGTGCCAGCAGCCAAGATCCCCGGGACAGGGCGATCTACGAGCAGTACTTC.